The clone carrying this TCR beta chain turned up a few times. Its antigen is undetermined. Treatment here: oral pan-JAK inhibitor, 5-10 mg twice daily. Lesional scalp punch biopsies and peripheral blood came from alopecia areata patients. This sample is drawn from a study of CD8+ T cells in alopecia areata. Points from the study as a whole: Only one nonresponder was present, which leaves the link between baseline CD8+ expansion and response uncertain. Normal skin's resident alphabeta T cells are sequenced alongside lesional scalp T cells.

Sequencing templates came from extracted RNA that was reverse transcribed into cDNA. Libraries were prepared by immunoSEQ multiplex PCR; TCRdb keeps only in-frame clonotypes and omits some of them. The sample includes roughly 110,000 clones, roughly three fifths of them seen just once. This CDR3 is built from 17 residues. V lost 0 bases and J 3 bases, leaving 15 bases between the germline ends. Germline V gene sequence: CDR1 LGHNA, CDR2 YSLEER. The J gene is TRBJ2-1, the V gene TRBV4-3; possibly TRBD1 for D (6 bases). This TCR came from a human donor with alopecia areata. The starting material was CD8+ T cells sorted from blood, obtained at week 24, from a patient treated with tofacitinib. The CDR3 bases are TGCGCCAGCAGCCAAGATCTGATAGGGACAATCTACAATGAGCAGTTCTTC. Translated, it gives CASSQDLIGTIYNEQFF.